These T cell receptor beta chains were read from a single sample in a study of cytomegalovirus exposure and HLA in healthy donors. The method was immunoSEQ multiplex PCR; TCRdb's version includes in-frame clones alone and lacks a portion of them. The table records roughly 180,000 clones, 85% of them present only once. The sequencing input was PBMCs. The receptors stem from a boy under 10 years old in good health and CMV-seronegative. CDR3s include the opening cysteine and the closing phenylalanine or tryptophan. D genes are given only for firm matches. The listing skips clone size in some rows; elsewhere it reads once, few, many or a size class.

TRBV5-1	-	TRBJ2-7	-	CASRVGLLARYEQYF	TGCGCCAGCAGGGTGGGACTTTTGGCCCGTTACGAGCAGTACTTC
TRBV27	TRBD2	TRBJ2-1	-	CASSRPLAGGRRRPYNEQFF	TGTGCCAGCAGTCGACCCCTAGCGGGAGGGAGGAGAAGGCCCTACAATGAACAGTTCTTC
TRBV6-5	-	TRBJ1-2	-	CASSYSIGGAGGYTF	TGTGCCAGCAGTTACTCGATTGGAGGGGCGGGTGGCTACACCTTC
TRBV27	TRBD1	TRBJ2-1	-	CASSLGGLVFF	TGTGCCAGCAGTCTAGGGGGCTTAGTGTTCTTC
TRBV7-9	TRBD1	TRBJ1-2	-	CASSSYRDRSRGNGYTF	TGTGCCAGCAGCTCCTACCGGGACAGGTCAAGGGGAAACGGCTACACCTTC
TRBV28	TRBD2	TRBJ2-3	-	CASRYGTSGVTDTQYF	TGTGCCAGCAGGTATGGGACTAGCGGAGTCACAGATACGCAGTATTTT
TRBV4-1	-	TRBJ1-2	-	CASSQDLPGSYGYTF	TGCGCCAGCAGCCAAGATTTACCGGGTAGCTATGGCTACACCTTC
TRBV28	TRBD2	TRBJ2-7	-	CASSLGVSGSDEQYF	TGTGCCAGCAGTTTAGGTGTTAGCGGGAGTGACGAGCAGTACTTC
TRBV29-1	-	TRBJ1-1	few	CSVEGLNTEAFF	TGCAGCGTTGAAGGGCTGAACACTGAAGCTTTCTTT
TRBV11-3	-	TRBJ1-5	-	CASSSGEGHNQPQHF	TGTGCCAGCAGTTCCGGGGAGGGGCACAATCAGCCCCAGCATTTT
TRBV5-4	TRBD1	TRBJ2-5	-	CASSQKMDRAETQYF	TGTGCCAGCAGCCAAAAGATGGACAGGGCGGAGACCCAGTACTTC
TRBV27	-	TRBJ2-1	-	CASARTKTNEQFF	TGTGCCAGTGCAAGGACTAAAACGAATGAGCAGTTCTTC
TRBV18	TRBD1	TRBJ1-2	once	CASSPTGDRGYGYTF	TGTGCCAGCTCACCAACAGGGGACCGGGGCTATGGCTACACCTTC
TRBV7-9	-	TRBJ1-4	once	CASSFRETGEKLFF	TGTGCCAGCAGCTTCAGGGAGACAGGTGAAAAACTGTTTTTT
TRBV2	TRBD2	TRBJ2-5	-	CASTLRLAGGPQTQYF	TGTGCCAGCACTCTTAGGCTAGCGGGGGGGCCGCAGACCCAGTACTTC
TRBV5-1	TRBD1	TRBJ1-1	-	CASSSGTGVNTEAFF	TGCGCCAGCAGCTCGGGGACAGGGGTTAACACTGAAGCTTTCTTT
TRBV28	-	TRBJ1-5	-	CASSWTTRTQHF	TGTGCCAGCAGTTGGACAACGAGAACCCAGCATTTT
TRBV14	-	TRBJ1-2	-	CASSQAQQGNYGYTF	TGTGCCAGCAGCCAAGCCCAACAGGGCAACTATGGCTACACCTTC
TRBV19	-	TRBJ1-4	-	CANSNQGSEKLFF	TGTGCCAATAGTAACCAGGGGAGTGAAAAACTGTTTTTT
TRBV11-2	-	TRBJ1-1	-	CASSLTGRRNTEAFF	TGTGCCAGCAGTCTGACAGGCCGTCGGAACACTGAAGCTTTCTTT
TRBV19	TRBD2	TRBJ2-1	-	CASSERPGLATPYSYNEQFF	TGTGCCAGTAGTGAGCGGCCGGGACTAGCTACCCCGTACTCCTACAATGAGCAGTTCTTC
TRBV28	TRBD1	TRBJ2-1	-	CASSFRDRVYNEQFF	TGTGCCAGCAGTTTCAGGGACAGGGTATACAATGAGCAGTTCTTC
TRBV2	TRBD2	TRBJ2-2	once	CASSARTSGGPKTGELFF	TGTGCCAGCAGTGCAAGGACTAGCGGGGGGCCAAAGACCGGGGAGCTGTTTTTT
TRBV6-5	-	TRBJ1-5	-	CASSPPGNQPQHF	TGTGCCAGCAGCCCCCCGGGGAATCAGCCCCAGCATTTT
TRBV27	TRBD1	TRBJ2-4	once	CASSPRDRESSKNIQYF	TGTGCCAGCAGTCCCCGGGACAGGGAATCCTCCAAAAACATTCAGTACTTC
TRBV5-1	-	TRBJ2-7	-	CASSLEPGTGEQYF	TGCGCCAGCAGCTTGGAGCCGGGAACGGGTGAGCAGTACTTC
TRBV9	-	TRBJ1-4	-	CASSVDRVANEKLFF	TGTGCCAGCAGCGTAGACAGGGTCGCTAATGAAAAACTGTTTTTT
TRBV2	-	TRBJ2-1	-	CASSEYRNLDYNEQFF	TGTGCCAGCAGTGAATATAGGAATCTAGATTACAATGAGCAGTTCTTC
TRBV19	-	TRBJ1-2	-	CASSPGQRGYTF	TGTGCCAGTAGTCCTGGACAGCGCGGCTACACCTTC
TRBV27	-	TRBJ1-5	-	CASSLLAGNQPQHF	TGTGCCAGCAGTTTATTGGCGGGGAATCAGCCCCAGCATTTT
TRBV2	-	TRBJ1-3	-	CASSEHSSGNTIYF	TGTGCCAGCAGTGAACACAGCTCTGGAAACACCATATATTTT
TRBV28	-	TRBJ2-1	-	CASSLTQGWHEQFF	TGTGCCAGCAGTTTAACACAGGGTTGGCATGAGCAGTTCTTC
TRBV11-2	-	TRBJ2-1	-	CASSLVRGYNEQFF	TGTGCCAGCAGCTTAGTAAGAGGCTACAATGAGCAGTTCTTC
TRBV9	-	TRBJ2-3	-	CASSGREQYF	TGTGCCAGCAGTGGCAGGGAGCAGTATTTT
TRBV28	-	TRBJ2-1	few	CASSPARGIIDNEQFF	TGTGCCAGCAGCCCAGCAAGGGGGATAATCGACAATGAGCAGTTCTTC
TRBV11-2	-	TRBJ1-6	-	CASSNLRGSNSPLHF	TGTGCCAGCAGCAACCTCAGGGGATCGAATTCACCCCTCCACTTT
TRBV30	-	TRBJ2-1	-	CAWSVLEQFF	TGTGCCTGGAGTGTGTTAGAGCAGTTCTTC
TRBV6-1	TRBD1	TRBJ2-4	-	CASMRDRSKNIQYF	TGTGCCAGCATGAGGGACAGGTCCAAAAACATTCAGTACTTC
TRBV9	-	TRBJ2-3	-	CASSVEGAGTDTQYF	TGTGCCAGCAGCGTAGAAGGGGCAGGCACAGATACGCAGTATTTT
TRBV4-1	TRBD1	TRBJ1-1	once	CASSQEDRGLPGFF	TGCGCCAGCAGCCAAGAGGACAGGGGGCTACCAGGGTTCTTT
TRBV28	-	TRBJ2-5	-	CASSPRTETQYF	TGTGCCAGCAGCCCTAGAACGGAGACCCAGTACTTC
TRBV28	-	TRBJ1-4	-	CASRKGGAGEKLFF	TGTGCCAGCAGAAAAGGGGGGGCCGGTGAAAAACTGTTTTTT
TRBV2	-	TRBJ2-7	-	CASSKAGLAYEQYF	TGTGCCAGCAGTAAGGCAGGGCTAGCCTACGAGCAGTACTTC
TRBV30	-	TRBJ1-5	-	CAWSPGVSQPQHF	TGTGCCTGGAGTCCAGGGGTAAGTCAGCCCCAGCATTTT
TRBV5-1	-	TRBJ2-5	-	CASSGTSRETQYF	TGCGCCAGCAGCGGAACTAGCAGGGAGACCCAGTACTTC
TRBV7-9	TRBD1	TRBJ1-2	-	CASSLPSDRGRGYTF	TGTGCCAGCAGCTTACCCTCTGACAGGGGGCGTGGCTACACCTTC
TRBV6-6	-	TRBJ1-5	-	CASSYGQYSNQPQHF	TGTGCCAGCAGTTACGGACAATATAGCAATCAGCCCCAGCATTTT
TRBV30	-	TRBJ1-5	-	CAWSVADNQPQHF	TGTGCCTGGAGTGTGGCGGATAATCAGCCCCAGCATTTT
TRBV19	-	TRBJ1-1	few	CASSITQGRKVNTEAFF	TGTGCCAGTAGTATTACGCAGGGCCGCAAAGTGAACACTGAAGCTTTCTTT
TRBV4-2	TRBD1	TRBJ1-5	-	CASSQETGGRQPQHF	TGTGCCAGCAGCCAAGAAACAGGGGGTCGGCAGCCCCAGCATTTT
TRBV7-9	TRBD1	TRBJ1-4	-	CASSERQGREKLFF	TGTGCCAGCAGTGAACGACAGGGCCGGGAAAAACTGTTTTTT
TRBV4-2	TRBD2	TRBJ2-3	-	CASSQEAAGGVRTDTQYF	TGTGCCAGCAGCCAAGAAGCAGCGGGGGGGGTTAGAACAGATACGCAGTATTTT
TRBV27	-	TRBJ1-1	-	CASRYRDKVGNTEAFF	TGTGCCAGCAGGTACCGGGATAAGGTGGGGAACACTGAAGCTTTCTTT
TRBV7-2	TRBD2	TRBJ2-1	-	CASSEGLATWYNEQFF	TGTGCCAGCAGCGAGGGACTAGCGACCTGGTACAATGAGCAGTTCTTC
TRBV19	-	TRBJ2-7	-	CASSIRDSYEQYF	TGTGCCAGTAGTATCCGGGACTCCTACGAGCAGTACTTC
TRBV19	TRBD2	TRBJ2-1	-	CASSKELSGLVYSEQFF	TGTGCCAGTAGTAAAGAGCTCTCGGGACTAGTATATAGTGAGCAGTTCTTC
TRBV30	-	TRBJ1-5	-	CAWSIHSNNQPQHF	TGTGCCTGGAGTATTCACAGTAACAATCAGCCCCAGCATTTT
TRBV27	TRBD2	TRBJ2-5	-	CASSFSGGSGGETQYF	TGTGCCAGCAGTTTTTCGGGCGGGAGTGGGGGAGAGACCCAGTACTTC
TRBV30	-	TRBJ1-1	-	CAWSPQGYTEAFF	TGTGCCTGGAGTCCACAGGGTTACACTGAAGCTTTCTTT
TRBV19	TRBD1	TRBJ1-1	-	CASRQGLNTEAFF	TGTGCCAGTAGACAGGGGTTGAACACTGAAGCTTTCTTT